This TCR beta chain is drawn from a study of T cells in Graves' hyperthyroidism and ophthalmopathy (dated by TCRdb to about 2019). For the wider study: A discovery cohort of fewer than 110 patients, about 44 with Graves' ophthalmopathy and 57 with stable Graves' hyperthyroidism, was used to find distinguishing TCR V-J signatures. Whether ophthalmopathy could be predicted prospectively was tested in an independent validation cohort made up of under 20 hyperthyroidism patients plus 17 patients who later progressed to ophthalmopathy. The approximately 100 discovery patients were divided at random into training and test sets in a 7:3 ratio. In several Graves' hyperthyroidism patients, the study also compared T-cell repertoires from thyroid tissue with T-cell repertoires from blood. Once sampling was done, hyperthyroidism patients were given methimazole at a starting dose of 30 mg daily, whereas ophthalmopathy patients were given high-dose intravenous methylprednisolone. The paper describes TCR Vbeta CDR3 sequencing of 140 or so peripheral blood samples, made up of roughly 45 ophthalmopathy patients, some 76 hyperthyroidism patients and 17 progressor patients.

Taken from cysteine to phenylalanine, the CDR3 has 11 residues. Only the CDR3 region is kept as DNA, spanning 33 bases read in frame from base 1. Compared with germline, V lacks 7 bases and J lacks 3 bases; bases without a gene match: 2. CDR1 and CDR2 (SQVTM, ANQGSEA) derive from the germline V gene. The sample holds many counts of this clonotype. Its specific antigen is unknown. Base-call qualities are not available, and no considerably larger clone is one nucleotide away. A patient counted as having stable Graves' hyperthyroidism if no progression to ophthalmopathy occurred over 18 months of follow-up. Hyperthyroidism patients were aged 18 to 65 years and newly diagnosed, with disease duration of less than 2 months. Any patient with an uncontrolled infection, another autoimmune disease, pregnancy or lactation was excluded. Diagnoses were established on the basis of clinical symptoms, serum thyroxine and TRAb, thyroid ultrasound, and orbital computed tomography. Trizol reagent was used to extract total RNA, and RNA quality was then checked on an Agilent 2100 Bioanalyzer.

Beyond this particular receptor, the publication reports: In validation, the model predicted progression to ophthalmopathy with approximately 71% sensitivity and 72% to 85% specificity, a median of around six months before onset. Most expanded thyroid clonotypes (frequency above 0.001) were also found in blood, which suggests that blood repertoires may mirror thyroid immune responses. A 13 V-J signature model separated ophthalmopathy from stable hyperthyroidism, with 87.88% sensitivity and roughly 81% specificity in cross-validation and 80%/75% in testing. Sample size was not statistically predetermined, and blinding of investigators to group allocation was not performed.

TCR beta CDR3 regions were amplified from RNA transcripts. A first-round RT-PCR of the TCR CDR3 used the HTBI primer set with the Qiagen OneStep RT-PCR kit. Libraries were constructed in a second round of multiplex PCR, after which size selection and purification were carried out. Paired-end sequencing of the libraries was performed with 100 bp reads on an Illumina HiSeq2000. Processing in the source paper ran as follows. Raw data were processed with SOAPnuke, discarding reads with adapters, uncalled bases, mean Phred below 15, or no exact constant-primer or identifier match. High-quality paired reads were merged with COPE v1.2.5, and unique nucleotide sequences were defined as clonotypes. Clonotypes were aligned to IMGT TRBV, TRBD and TRBJ reference segments using MiTCR v1.1. The analysis included only V-J combinations with a frequency above 0.0001, which together covered over 98% of the repertoires. The TCS score was defined as the ratio of F50 (clonal expansion) to E x V (chaos), calculated using BLOSUM62-based TCRdist between CDR3 peptides within each V-J. Welch's t-statistics and random forest reduced 500 to 550 V-J features to 10 to 15, which were used in a naive Bayes classifier (R e1071). TCRdb reanalyzed the raw reads on its own, using fastp at Q25 for trimming and MiXCR for clone calling, and kept in-frame beta chains. Rows are combined by CDR3 protein, so each entry shows the most common genes and DNA. TCRdb, not the authors, supplied the V and J calls. The sample records hundreds of thousands of distinct CDR3 sequences, 46% of which are singletons. 8.2% of the sample lies in the top ten.

The sequenced sample consisted of peripheral blood or thyroid tissue (not recorded which). This clonotype originated in a woman under 30 with Graves' hyperthyroidism. Donor details come from another sample of the same person, matched by shared clones. The chain was built from TRBV29-1 and TRBJ1-1; 7 central nucleotides agree with TRBD1. CDR3 loop: CSGGTDTEAFF. The DNA sequence is given as TGCAGCGGGGGGACAGACACTGAAGCTTTCTTT.